The sequence of this T cell receptor beta chain was determined in a study of control samples from healthy donors and cancer patients (dated by TCRdb to about 2020). Library preparation employed the immunoSEQ multiplex PCR assay. The immuneACCESS repertoire file appears here via TCRdb, limited to in-frame rearrangements. These files lack a portion of the clones; in checked studies, under half of the deficit traces to unresolved V genes, and the cause of the others is not known. Recorded for this sample are some 79,000 clones; roughly 93% of them occurred a single time. The top ten hold about 1.3% of the sample. Details on this clone: Its antigen remains unidentified. No qualities accompany the bases; no much larger clone lies one base away.

Specimen: PBMCs. This clonotype was sampled from a woman in her thirties or forties with lung cancer.

The CDR3 region has the sequence CASSEGLAGGSSYNEQFF. At the DNA level, the sequence is TGCGCCAGCAGTGAGGGGTTAGCGGGGGGGAGCTCCTACAATGAGCAGTTCTTC. The sequence joins TRBV10-2 to TRBJ2-1, with 11 bases matching TRBD2. From cysteine to phenylalanine, the CDR3 is 18 amino acids long. Only the CDR3 DNA is retained, 54 bases long and in frame from the first base. In the germline V gene, CDR1 corresponds to WSHSY and CDR2 to SAAADI. The V end gives up 2 bases and the J end 0 bases, leaving 6 bases in the junction not matched to a gene.